What follows describes a single TCR beta chain. Its specificity is not known. The entry originates in a study of T cell responses to AZD1222 COVID-19 vaccine. Libraries were prepared by immunoSEQ multiplex PCR; TCRdb keeps only in-frame clonotypes and omits some of them. The sample data list around 150,000 clones. Overall study findings and caveats: The peak T cell response came first, and repertoires were sampled only after it.

CDR1 and CDR2 from the germline V gene are SEHNR and FQNEAQ (reference sequence). The CDR3 consists of 15 residues. V lost 5 bases, J lost 7 bases, and 9 bases stayed unmatched. This rearrangement joins TRBV7-9 to TRBJ2-1; 9 nucleotides agree with TRBD2. This sequence originates from an adult in good health. The material sequenced was peripheral blood. CDR3: CASSTVGTSKNEQFF. As DNA, the CDR3 is TGTGCCAGCAGCACGGTGGGGACTAGCAAAAATGAGCAGTTCTTC.